The rows below give T cell receptor beta chains drawn from one sample of a study of T cells in Graves' hyperthyroidism and ophthalmopathy. A single record per CDR3 protein comes from TCRdb applying MiXCR to the multiplex PCR reads. The sample gives about 360,000 distinct CDR3 sequences, around 13% of which show up once; around 9.2% is in the top ten. Material: blood. The receptors derive from a woman aged 18-35 years with Graves' hyperthyroidism. Each CDR3 is given with its conserved first and last residue. D genes are given only for firm matches. Clone size is shown for a subset of rows, as once, few, many or a class of expanded clone.

D	size	V	length	J	DNA	CDR3
TRBD1	many	TRBV6-1	15	TRBJ2-7	TGTGCCAGCAGTATTTGGGGACAGATCTCCTACGAGCAGTACTTC	CASSIWGQISYEQYF
NA	many	TRBV28	15	TRBJ2-7	TGTGCCAGCAGTGGGGGATGGAGCCTCTCCTACGAGCAGTACTTC	CASSGGWSLSYEQYF
NA	many	TRBV12-3/TRBV12-4	16	TRBJ2-5	TGTGCCAGCAGTCCCTCCCCCCACAGGGTTGAAGAGACCCAGTACTTC	CASSPSPHRVEETQYF
NA	many	TRBV30	13	TRBJ2-3	TGTGCCTGGAGGGGGTCGGGCACAGATACGCAGTATTTT	CAWRGSGTDTQYF
TRBD2	NA	TRBV7-3	15	TRBJ2-3	TGTGCCAGCAGCCAGAGCGGGGGTAGCGCAGATACGCAGTATTTT	CASSQSGGSADTQYF
TRBD2	NA	TRBV7-9	17	TRBJ2-5	TGTGCCAGCAGTCGAGGTGGCGGGAGGGCCGATAGGGAGACCCAGTACTTC	CASSRGGGRADRETQYF
NA	many	TRBV20-1	14	TRBJ1-5	TGCAGTGCTAGAGACCCGGGGGCAAATCAGCCCCAGCATTTT	CSARDPGANQPQHF
TRBD2	many	TRBV20-1	14	TRBJ2-7	TGCAGTGCTTCCCGTAGCGGGACCGCATACGAGCAGTACTTC	CSASRSGTAYEQYF
TRBD1	many	TRBV6-1	15	TRBJ1-5	TGTGCCAGCAGCCAATCAGGGGGCGGTGGTCAGCCCCAGCATTTT	CASSQSGGGGQPQHF
NA	many	TRBV15	17	TRBJ1-4	TGTGCCACCAGCAGGGCCGGGACCCACGACGAGATTGAAAAACTGTTTTTT	CATSRAGTHDEIEKLFF
TRBD1	many	TRBV7-2	14	TRBJ2-5	TGTGCCAGCAGCCAAGGACAGGCCTCAGAGACCCAGTACTTC	CASSQGQASETQYF
NA	NA	TRBV19	15	TRBJ2-1	TGTGCCAGTAGTTCAGGACAGACCCTTTACAATGAGCAGTTCTTC	CASSSGQTLYNEQFF
NA	many	TRBV28	15	TRBJ2-4	TGTGCCAGCAGTTGGTCGTGGGACATCAAAAACATTCAGTACTTC	CASSWSWDIKNIQYF
NA	few	TRBV29-1	19	TRBJ2-6	TGCAGCGTTGAAGGGAGGGACTCCCAGGTTTCAGCTGGGGCCAACGTCCTGACTTTC	CSVEGRDSQVSAGANVLTF
NA	NA	TRBV24-1	16	TRBJ1-5	TGTGCCACCCCCGGAGGGGGACACGGGTGCAATCAGCCCCAGCATTTT	CATPGGGHGCNQPQHF
NA	many	TRBV28	11	TRBJ1-1	TGTGCCAGCAGTTCTGAACCTGAAGCTTTCTTT	CASSSEPEAFF
NA	many	TRBV9	14	TRBJ2-5	TGTGCCAGCAGCGTGGGGCTAAGGGGAGAGACCCAGTACTTC	CASSVGLRGETQYF
NA	many	TRBV29-1	11	TRBJ2-5	TGCAGCGTTGAACCTAAAGAGACCCAGTACTTC	CSVEPKETQYF
NA	NA	TRBV5-6	15	TRBJ1-2	TGTGCCAGCAGCTGGGGGCAGGGAGGTAACTATGGCTACACCTTC	CASSWGQGGNYGYTF
NA	few	TRBV4-1	15	TRBJ1-2	TGCGCCAGCAGCCAAGTTCTCGGTGGGGACTATGGCTACACCTTC	CASSQVLGGDYGYTF
TRBD1	many	TRBV5-5	19	TRBJ2-2	TGTGCCAGCAGCTTGGGGACAGGACGCCGAATTTCGAACACCGGGGAGCTGTTTTTT	CASSLGTGRRISNTGELFF
TRBD1	many	TRBV30	14	TRBJ1-1	TGTGCCTGGAAGAACAGGGGAGTGGGCACTGAAGCTTTCTTT	CAWKNRGVGTEAFF
NA	many	TRBV12-3/TRBV12-4	14	TRBJ1-2	TGTGCCAGCAGTTTTGACGGTGTCGTCTATGGCTACACCTTC	CASSFDGVVYGYTF
NA	many	TRBV11-2	19	TRBJ1-2	TGTGCCAGCAGCCCTGGACGCGGCCGTGGGAGGCATGAGTTGTATGGCTACACCTTC	CASSPGRGRGRHELYGYTF
TRBD1	few	TRBV30	14	TRBJ1-1	TGTGCCTGGAACACAGACAGGGGGGGCACTGAAGCTTTCTTT	CAWNTDRGGTEAFF
NA	many	TRBV13	13	TRBJ1-5	TGTGCCAGCAGCGCGCTCAGTGGAGGGCCCCAGCATTTT	CASSALSGGPQHF
TRBD1	many	TRBV29-1	14	TRBJ1-1	TGCAGCGTCCCACCGGGACAGGGGGCTAGTGGGGCTTTCTTT	CSVPPGQGASGAFF
NA	few	TRBV20-1	13	TRBJ1-3	TGCAGTGCTAGTCCGGGGAGGGAAAACACCATATATTTT	CSASPGRENTIYF
TRBD2	many	TRBV11-2	15	TRBJ2-1	TGTGCCAGCAGCTCCGGGAGGCGGGTGGGCGATGAGCAGTTCTTC	CASSSGRRVGDEQFF
NA	many	TRBV30	11	TRBJ1-2	TGTGCCTGGAGTTATACAGAAGGCTACACCTTC	CAWSYTEGYTF
NA	many	TRBV28	11	TRBJ2-5	TGTGCCAGCAAGGGGGAGACAACCCAGTACTTC	CASKGETTQYF
TRBD2	NA	TRBV6-5	17	TRBJ2-7	TGTGCCAGCAGTTACGAACTACCTAGCGGGGGGTCCTACGAGCAGTACTTC	CASSYELPSGGSYEQYF
TRBD1	many	TRBV20-1	13	TRBJ1-5	TGCAGTGCTAGGACAGGGTTGAATCAGCCCCAGCATTTT	CSARTGLNQPQHF
NA	many	TRBV2	16	TRBJ2-3	TGTGCCAGCGCAGCAGGTCGGTCAACTAGCACAGATACGCAGTATTTT	CASAAGRSTSTDTQYF
NA	many	TRBV28	14	TRBJ2-1	TGTGCCAGCAGTCTTATAGACGGCCACAATGAGCAGTTCTTC	CASSLIDGHNEQFF
TRBD2	NA	TRBV4-1	18	TRBJ2-2	TGCGCCAGCAGCTCAGGCGGGAGGGGGACTAGTGTCACCGGGGAGCTGTTTTTT	CASSSGGRGTSVTGELFF
TRBD1	many	TRBV12-3/TRBV12-4	15	TRBJ2-7	TGTGCCAGCAGCCCCGGACAGGCCAACTCCTACGAGCAGTACTTC	CASSPGQANSYEQYF
NA	many	TRBV7-9	13	TRBJ2-7	TGTGCCAGCAGCTTCGGAACACCCTACGAGCAGTACTTC	CASSFGTPYEQYF
NA	many	TRBV6-5	13	TRBJ2-1	TGTGCCAGCAGTTACACAGGGTTCGATGAGCAGTTCTTC	CASSYTGFDEQFF
TRBD1	NA	TRBV5-1	16	TRBJ1-4	TGCGCCAGCAGCTTGACCGGGACAGGGGGACGGGAAAAACTGTTTTTT	CASSLTGTGGREKLFF
NA	NA	TRBV6-4	17	TRBJ1-4	TGTGCCAGCAGCCGAGAACGGAGCCTTACAACTAATGAAAAACTGTTTTTT	CASSRERSLTTNEKLFF
NA	few	TRBV4-1	15	TRBJ1-4	TGCGCCAGCAGCCAATCTGGGCAGGGGCATGAAAAACTGTTTTTT	CASSQSGQGHEKLFF
NA	many	TRBV5-1	14	TRBJ1-4	TGCGCCAGCAGCTTGAACAGCCTTAATGAAAAACTGTTTTTT	CASSLNSLNEKLFF
TRBD2	many	TRBV24-1	16	TRBJ2-1	TGTGCCACCAGTGATTTGCGGCGGGAGGGCCACAATGAGCAGTTCTTC	CATSDLRREGHNEQFF
NA	NA	TRBV4-1	15	TRBJ2-7	TGCGCCAGCAGCCAAGACCGGACAGCCTACTACGAGCAGTACTTC	CASSQDRTAYYEQYF
TRBD1	many	TRBV6-5	14	TRBJ1-4	TGTGCCAGCAGTTACAGCCAGGGGGGTCAGAAACTGTTTTTT	CASSYSQGGQKLFF
TRBD2	many	TRBV20-1	16	TRBJ2-3	TGCAGTGCCATAAACCTAGCGGGAGTACGAGCAGATACGCAGTATTTT	CSAINLAGVRADTQYF
NA	NA	TRBV20-1	15	TRBJ2-1	TGCAGTGCCGTATCCGGGACAACTCCCTACAATGAGCAGTTCTTC	CSAVSGTTPYNEQFF
NA	many	TRBV20-1	12	TRBJ1-4	TGCAGTGCTAGAGATGAGACCGAAAAACTGTTTTTT	CSARDETEKLFF
TRBD1	NA	TRBV20-1	14	TRBJ1-2	TGCAGTGCCTCCGGGACAGGGACTCGCTATGGCTACACCTTC	CSASGTGTRYGYTF
TRBD1	many	TRBV28	16	TRBJ1-2	TGTGCCAGCAGAATACAGGGGGCTGGGGCTTCCTATGGCTACACCTTC	CASRIQGAGASYGYTF
NA	few	TRBV6-2/TRBV6-3	13	TRBJ2-1	TGTGCCAGCAGTCCTGCCCGCTACAATGAGCAGTTCTTC	CASSPARYNEQFF
NA	few	TRBV5-1	12	TRBJ1-2	TGCGCCAGCAGCTTCGGGGCGGCTGGCTACACCTTC	CASSFGAAGYTF
NA	many	TRBV27	15	TRBJ2-7	TGTGCCAGCAGTTTATTGACAGGTACCTCCTACGAGCAGTACTTC	CASSLLTGTSYEQYF
TRBD2	many	TRBV7-6	19	TRBJ2-1	TGTGCCAGCAGCCCTTCCGGGACTAGCGCCAAAAGCTCCTACAATGAGCAGTTCTTC	CASSPSGTSAKSSYNEQFF
NA	many	TRBV11-3	15	TRBJ2-3	TGTGCCAGCAACTTAGTGGGCAGCCCCACAGATACGCAGTATTTT	CASNLVGSPTDTQYF
TRBD2	many	TRBV20-1	14	TRBJ2-7	TGCAGTGCTAGTATAGCGGGAGGCCCCTACGAGCAGTACTTC	CSASIAGGPYEQYF